The TCR beta chain under discussion was sequenced for a study of tumor T cells in aggressive B-cell lymphoma. Trimming removed 7 bases from V and 4 bases from J; junction bases left unmatched: 8. CDR3 size: 13 residues. Germline values: CDR1 GTSNPN, CDR2 SVGIG (reference sequence). Clones were read by immunoSEQ multiplex PCR, and TCRdb kept only the in-frame ones, dropping some. The sample holds approximately 5,200 clones, roughly 93% seen once. The receptor's source is an adult with diffuse large B cell lymphoma. The chain employs TRBV30 and TRBJ1-1, with 8 nucleotides matching TRBD1. The sequenced sample was tumor tissue. CDR3: CAYSHTGGTEAFF. For the CDR3, the DNA is TGTGCCTACTCTCATACAGGGGGCACTGAAGCTTTCTTT.